This TCR beta chain was observed in a study of blood T cell repertoires in COVID-19. Study-wide background: Sample material is recorded as cDNA or gDNA derived from T cells, B-cell-depleted T cells, or PBMCs.

Many counts were recorded for this clone. Trimming stripped 0 bases from V and 0 bases from J, with 5 bases between. CDR1 is LNHNV, CDR2 YYDKDF, per germline (reference sequence). The CDR3 consists of 14 residues. In the original analysis: The assay estimated nucleated cells by amplifying reference gene primers. TCRdb keeps only in-frame clones here, not all; method: immunoSEQ multiplex PCR. V and J calls and clone size are given by that table; D and trimming were obtained from the DNA. This table has about 64,000 clones, around three quarters appearing once. The sample was peripheral blood. V is TRBV15 and J is TRBJ2-5; no definite D call. The TCR comes from a human donor in a cohort sampled during active COVID-19. Written as DNA, the CDR3 is TGTGCCACCAGCAGAGAACTGGACCAAGAGACCCAGTACTTC. The encoded protein is CATSRELDQETQYF.